These 20 T cell receptor beta chains originate from one sample sequenced in a study of T-cell reconstitution after alpha-beta-depleted transplantation in children (dated by TCRdb to 2016 to 2017). The treatment or condition label corresponds to: allogeneic hematopoietic cell transplantation with graft depleted of TCRalphabeta T cells and CD19 B cells. The receptor library was made with PCR. These reads were obtained on an Illumina HiSeq 2500. To normalize quantification of the TCRbeta repertoire, the TCR libraries were built with molecular barcoding that relied on unique molecular identifiers. The raw public reads went through TCRdb reprocessing: fastp at Q25, MiXCR clone calling, in-frame beta chains kept. When rows share a CDR3 protein, they turn into one entry using the most common DNA and genes. The sample records some 300,000 distinct CDR3 sequences, around a tenth of which are singletons. Of the sample, roughly 7.1% is held by the ten largest clones.

The sample in question was PBMCs, obtained before TCRalphabeta/CD19-depleted stem cell transplant. All receptors come from a boy younger than two with acute myeloid leukemia, due to receive a stem cell transplant.

This clonotype was seen ten or more times. The chain joins TRBV12-3 or TRBV12-4 to TRBJ2-3, with 7 bases aligning to TRBD1. V gave up 7 bases and J gave up 0 bases; unmatched junction bases: 7. The CDR3 is made up of 15 amino acids. For the CDR3, the DNA is TGTGCCAGCATCGACAGGGCCCCTAGCACAGATACGCAGTATTTT. Its protein product is CASIDRAPSTDTQYF.

The chain employs TRBV11-3 and TRBJ2-4; D may be TRBD2 (6 bases). V was pared by 1 base and J by 6 bases, with 13 bases between. Germline CDR1 and CDR2: SGHNT and YENEEA. The CDR3 contains 15 residues. The CDR3 DNA follows: TGTGCCAGCAGCTTAGGGGGGGTCGGTGGAAACATTCAGTACTTC. It yields the protein CASSLGGVGGNIQYF. Filled out from reference TRBV11-3 and TRBJ2-4, the complete variable domain reads EAGVVQSPRYKIIEKKQPVAFWCNPISGHNTLYWYLQNLGQGPELLIRYENEEAVDDSQLPKDRFSAERLKGVDSTLKIQPAELGDSAVYLCASSLGGVGGNIQYFGAGTRLSVL.

This clonotype was recorded a few times. The chain couples TRBV6-2 or TRBV6-3 to TRBJ2-3, with 8 bases aligning to TRBD2. Germline loops: CDR1 MNHEY, CDR2 SVGEGT. The CDR3 length is 14 residues. Unmatched junction bases numbered 7, after V lost 7 bases and J lost 4 bases. CDR3 region: CASTKAGVADTQYF. CDR3 bases: TGTGCCAGCACCAAAGCGGGAGTGGCAGATACGCAGTATTTT.

Many counts were recorded for this clonotype. This chain joins TRBV6-1 and TRBJ2-7, with 8 positions matching TRBD1. Germline trimming cut 6 bases from V and 6 bases from J; bases unmatched to any gene: 10. Germline V gene lookup returns CDR1 MNHNS and CDR2 SASEGT. This CDR3 region has 14 residues. The CDR3: CASSKYLTGVEQYF. CDR3 nucleotides: TGTGCCAGCAGCAAATATCTGACAGGGGTCGAGCAGTACTTC.

This clonotype showed up many times. The V gene is TRBV28, the J gene TRBJ2-5, with 8 bases lining up with TRBD1. Germline values: CDR1 MDHEN, CDR2 SYDVKM. J was trimmed by 5 bases and V by 3 bases; bases with no gene match: 5. The CDR3 is made up of 14 amino acids. The CDR3 is CASSFPGDRETQYF. The DNA of the CDR3 is TGTGCCAGCAGTTTTCCAGGGGACAGGGAGACCCAGTACTTC.

This clonotype occurred many times. The chain uses TRBV6-5 and TRBJ1-1, with D possibly being TRBD1 (5 bases). V lost 5 bases, J lost 1 base, and 14 bases lay in between. Germline loops: CDR1 MNHEY, CDR2 SVGAGI. The CDR3 sequence is 15 residues long. This chain's CDR3 is CASSTEGTGNTEAFF. The CDR3, as DNA: TGTGCCAGCAGTACCGAAGGGACGGGGAACACTGAAGCTTTCTTT.

This clonotype has just a few counts. The chain carries TRBV7-2 and TRBJ2-7, with 8 nucleotides matching TRBD1. The DNA end favors TRBJ2-1, so the J call may be wrong. The CDR3 consists of 15 residues. CDR1 SGHTA and CDR2 FQGNSA come from the germline V gene. CDR3 residues: CASSPRTGQGYEQFF. The CDR3 nucleotides are TGTGCCAGCAGCCCTAGGACAGGGCAGGGGTACGAGCAGTTCTTC.

This clonotype was picked up many times. The chain uses TRBV12-3 or TRBV12-4 and TRBJ2-7; 11 bases align to TRBD1. The CDR3 extends over 13 amino acids. V lost 8 bases, J lost 4 bases, and 4 bases stayed unmatched. The CDR3 region has the DNA TGTGCCAGCTGGGGGACAGGGGGATACGAGCAGTACTTC. It translates to CASWGTGGYEQYF.

The J gene is TRBJ2-6, the V gene TRBV15; D is ambiguous. Trimming took off 8 bases at V and 1 base at J, with 9 bases between the two ends. Germline values: CDR1 LNHNV, CDR2 YYDKDF (reference sequence). The CDR3 runs to 14 residues. In DNA, the CDR3 is TGTGCCACCTCGGAGTTATCTGGGGCCAACGTCCTGACTTTC. Translated, it gives CATSELSGANVLTF.

This clonotype was counted at least ten times. This chain links TRBV5-6 with TRBJ2-7; 9 bases fit TRBD1. The CDR3 loop spans 16 amino acids. V trimming: 3 bases; J trimming: 1 base; junction bases outside the gene matches: 8. Germline-derived CDR1 and CDR2 are SGHDT and YYEEEE. The CDR3 loop is CASSSYLGQGSYEQYF. In DNA, the CDR3 is TGTGCCAGCAGCTCCTACTTGGGACAGGGTTCCTACGAGCAGTACTTC.

The chain is built from TRBV9 and TRBJ2-3; D might be TRBD2 (5 bases). From germline, CDR1 is SGDLS and CDR2 YYNGEE. CDR3 size: 14 residues. The V gene lost 3 bases and the J gene lost 4 bases, with 12 bases spanning the gap. CDR3 sequence reads: CASSAQERPDTQYF. DNA for the CDR3: TGTGCCAGCAGCGCCCAGGAGCGGCCAGATACGCAGTATTTT.

This clonotype was counted only a few times. V and J are TRBV2 and TRBJ1-3; D is perhaps TRBD1 (6 bases). This CDR3 spans 14 amino acids. Germline V gene lookup returns CDR1 SNHLY and CDR2 FYNNEI. Trimming removed 8 bases at V and 0 bases at J, with 11 bases between. Here the CDR3 reads CASPRGPSGNTIYF. CDR3 DNA: TGTGCCAGCCCCAGGGGTCCCTCTGGAAACACCATATATTTT.

This chain joins TRBV20-1 and TRBJ2-1; D possibly corresponds to TRBD2 (5 bases). This CDR3 is built from 16 residues. Germline CDR1 reads DFQATT; CDR2 reads SNEGSKA (reference sequence). Trimming removed 0 bases from V and 4 bases from J, with 16 bases in between. DNA for the CDR3: TGCAGTGCTAGAGATGAGGGTGTCCACCATTACAATGAGCAGTTCTTC. It translates to CSARDEGVHHYNEQFF.

This clonotype occurred many times. The genes are TRBV5-1 and TRBJ2-5; 8 bases map to TRBD1. Trimming removed 0 bases from V and 4 bases from J; junction bases left unmatched: 5. The germline CDR1 and CDR2 sequences are SGHRS and YFSETQ. The CDR3 is 15 amino acids. CDR3 protein: CASSLGQGMIETQYF. DNA for the CDR3: TGCGCCAGCAGCTTGGGACAGGGGATGATAGAGACCCAGTACTTC.

Of note for this clonotype: A clone one base away is much larger, so this may be a read error. V and J are TRBV20-1 and TRBJ1-5; 8 bases match TRBD1. The CDR3 runs to 15 residues. CDR1 and CDR2 from the germline V gene are DFQATT and SNEGSKA (reference sequence). DNA of the CDR3: TGCTGTGCTAGATCGGTCAGGGGGCACAATCAGCCCCAGCATTTT. Residues: CCARSVRGHNQPQHF.

This clonotype was counted many times. The chain combines TRBV27 with TRBJ1-2; D is uncertain. The germline V and J ends were trimmed by 6 bases and 2 bases, with 16 bases remaining between them. The CDR3 sequence is 15 residues long. Germline lookup yields CDR1 MNHEY and CDR2 SMNVEV (reference sequence). As DNA, the CDR3 is TGTGCCAGCAGCTCAATGGCCCTACGGAACTATGGCTACACCTTC. Its translation: CASSSMALRNYGYTF.

This clonotype came up a few times. The chain couples TRBV2 to TRBJ2-5, with D unresolved. The ends were cut back, 6 bases at V and 4 bases at J, with 12 bases in the middle. The germline CDR1 and CDR2 sequences are SNHLY and FYNNEI. The CDR3 covers 13 residues. The CDR3 protein is CASSGGSVETQYF. In DNA form, the CDR3 reads TGTGCCAGCAGCGGCGGAAGCGTAGAGACCCAGTACTTC.

There are many counts of this clonotype. V usage is TRBV12-3 or TRBV12-4 and J usage is TRBJ1-3; D not certain. Trimming removed 3 bases at V and 0 bases at J, with 15 bases between. There are 17 residues in the CDR3. The CDR3 sequence is CASSFSRASSSGNTIYF. The CDR3 coding sequence is TGTGCCAGCAGTTTCTCCCGGGCTTCTAGCTCTGGAAACACCATATATTTT.

The chain couples TRBV7-8 to TRBJ2-2, with 13 bases that match TRBD2. Germline loops: CDR1 SGHVS, CDR2 FQNEAQ. J lost 1 base, V lost 5 bases, and 4 bases had no gene match. CDR3 length: 17 amino acids. The CDR3, as DNA: TGTGCCAGCAGCCAGACTAGCGGGAGGTGGAACACCGGGGAGCTGTTTTTT. The encoded protein is CASSQTSGRWNTGELFF.

This clonotype was found many times. The gene calls are TRBV30 and TRBJ2-1; 11 nucleotides match TRBD2. The CDR3 runs 15 residues. From germline, CDR1 is GTSNPN and CDR2 SVGIG (reference sequence). With V trimmed by 5 bases and J by 7 bases, 10 bases remained unmatched. The CDR3 DNA is TGTGCCTGGGACCCGGGACTAGCGGTTGGGAATGAGCAGTTCTTC. This encodes CAWDPGLAVGNEQFF.